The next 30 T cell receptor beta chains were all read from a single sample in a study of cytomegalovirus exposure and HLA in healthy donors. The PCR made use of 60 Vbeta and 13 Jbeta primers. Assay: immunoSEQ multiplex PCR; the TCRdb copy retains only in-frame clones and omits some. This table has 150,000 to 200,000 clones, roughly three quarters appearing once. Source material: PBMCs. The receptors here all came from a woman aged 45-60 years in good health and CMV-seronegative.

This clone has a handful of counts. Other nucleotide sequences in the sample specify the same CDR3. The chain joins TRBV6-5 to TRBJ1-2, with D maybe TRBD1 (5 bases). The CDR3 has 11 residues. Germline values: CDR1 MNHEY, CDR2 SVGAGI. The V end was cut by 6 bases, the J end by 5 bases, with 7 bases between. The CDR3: CASRTAYGYTF. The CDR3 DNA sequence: TGTGCCAGCAGGACAGCTTATGGCTACACCTTC.

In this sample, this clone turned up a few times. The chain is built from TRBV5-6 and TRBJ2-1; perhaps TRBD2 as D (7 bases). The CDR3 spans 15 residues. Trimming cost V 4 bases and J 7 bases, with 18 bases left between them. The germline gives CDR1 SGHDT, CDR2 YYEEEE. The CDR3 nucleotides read TGTGCCAGCAGCCCTCCGGGGGGCCCTTGGAATGAGCAGTTCTTC. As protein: CASSPPGGPWNEQFF. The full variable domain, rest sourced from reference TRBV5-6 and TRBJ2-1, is DAGVTQSPTHLIKTRGQQVTLRCSPKSGHDTVSWYQQALGQGPQFIFQYYEEEERQRGNFPDRFSGHQFPNYSSELNVNALLLGDSALYLCASSPPGGPWNEQFFGPGTRLTVL.

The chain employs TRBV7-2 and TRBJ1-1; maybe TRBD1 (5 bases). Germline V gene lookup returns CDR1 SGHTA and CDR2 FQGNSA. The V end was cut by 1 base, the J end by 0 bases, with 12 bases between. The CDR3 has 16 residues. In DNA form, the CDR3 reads TGTGCCAGCAGCTTAGAGGAGGGGACCGTGAACACTGAAGCTTTCTTT. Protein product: CASSLEEGTVNTEAFF.

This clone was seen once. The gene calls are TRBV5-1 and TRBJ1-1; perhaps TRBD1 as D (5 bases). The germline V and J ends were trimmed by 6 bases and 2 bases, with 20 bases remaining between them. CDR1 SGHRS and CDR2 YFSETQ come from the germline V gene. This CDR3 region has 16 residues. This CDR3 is CASTLYGDSINTEAFF. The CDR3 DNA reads TGCGCCAGCACCCTTTACGGAGACAGCATAAACACTGAAGCTTTCTTT.

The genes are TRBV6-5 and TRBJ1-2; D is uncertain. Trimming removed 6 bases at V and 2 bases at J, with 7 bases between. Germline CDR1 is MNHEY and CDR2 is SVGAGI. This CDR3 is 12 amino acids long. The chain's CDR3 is CASSRQNYGYTF. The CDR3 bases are TGTGCCAGCAGCAGGCAGAACTATGGCTACACCTTC.

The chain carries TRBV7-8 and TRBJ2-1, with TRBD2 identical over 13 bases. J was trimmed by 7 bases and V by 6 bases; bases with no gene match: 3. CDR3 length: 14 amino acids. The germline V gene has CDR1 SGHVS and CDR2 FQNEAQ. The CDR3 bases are TGTGCCAGCAGGGGACTAGCGGGACGGAATGAGCAGTTCTTC. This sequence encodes CASRGLAGRNEQFF. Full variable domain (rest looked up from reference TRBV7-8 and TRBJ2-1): GAGVSQSPRYKVAKRGQDVALRCDPISGHVSLFWYQQALGQGPEFLTYFQNEAQLDKSGLPSDRFFAERPEGSVSTLKIQRTQQEDSAVYLCASRGLAGRNEQFFGPGTRLTVL.

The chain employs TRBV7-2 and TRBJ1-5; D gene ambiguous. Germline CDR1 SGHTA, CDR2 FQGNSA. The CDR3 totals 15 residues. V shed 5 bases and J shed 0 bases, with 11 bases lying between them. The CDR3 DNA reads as TGTGCCAGCAGCAAAGAGGCCTATAGCAATCAGCCCCAGCATTTT. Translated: CASSKEAYSNQPQHF.

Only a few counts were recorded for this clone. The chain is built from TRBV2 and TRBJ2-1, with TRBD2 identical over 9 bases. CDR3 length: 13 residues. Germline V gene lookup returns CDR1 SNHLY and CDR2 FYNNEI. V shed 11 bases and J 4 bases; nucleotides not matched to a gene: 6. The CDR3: CAGASGVYNEQFF. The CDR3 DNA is TGTGCCGGGGCTAGCGGGGTATACAATGAGCAGTTCTTC.

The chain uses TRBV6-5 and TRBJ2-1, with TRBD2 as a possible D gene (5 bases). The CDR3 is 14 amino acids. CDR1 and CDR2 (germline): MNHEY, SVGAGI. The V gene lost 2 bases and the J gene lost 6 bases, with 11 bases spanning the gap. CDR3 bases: TGTGCCAGCAGTTACGAGGGATCTCTCAATGAGCAGTTCTTC. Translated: CASSYEGSLNEQFF.

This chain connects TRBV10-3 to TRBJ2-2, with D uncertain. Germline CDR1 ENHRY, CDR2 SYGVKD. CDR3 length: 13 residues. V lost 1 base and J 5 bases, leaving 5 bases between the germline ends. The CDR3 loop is CAISELQTGELFF. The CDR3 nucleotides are TGTGCCATCAGTGAGTTACAAACCGGGGAGCTGTTTTTT.

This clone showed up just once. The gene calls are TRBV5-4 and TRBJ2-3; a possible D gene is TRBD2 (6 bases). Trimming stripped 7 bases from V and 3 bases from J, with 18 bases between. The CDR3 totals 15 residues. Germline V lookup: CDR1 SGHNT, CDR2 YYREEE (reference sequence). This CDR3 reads CASGRAGFPTDTQYF. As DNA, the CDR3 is TGTGCCAGCGGAAGGGCGGGGTTCCCAACAGATACGCAGTATTTT.

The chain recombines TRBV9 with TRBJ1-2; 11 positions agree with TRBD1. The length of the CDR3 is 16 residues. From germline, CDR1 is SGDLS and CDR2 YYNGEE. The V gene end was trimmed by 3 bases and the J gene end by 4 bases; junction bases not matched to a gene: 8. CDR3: CASSGVGTGGVYGYTF. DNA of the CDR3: TGTGCCAGCAGCGGTGTTGGGACAGGGGGTGTCTATGGCTACACCTTC.

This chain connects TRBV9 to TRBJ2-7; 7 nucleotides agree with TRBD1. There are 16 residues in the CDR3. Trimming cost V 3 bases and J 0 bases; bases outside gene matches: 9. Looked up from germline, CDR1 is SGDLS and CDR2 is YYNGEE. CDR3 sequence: CASSGPTGASSYEQYF. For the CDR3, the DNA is TGTGCCAGCAGCGGGCCAACAGGGGCAAGCTCCTACGAGCAGTACTTC.

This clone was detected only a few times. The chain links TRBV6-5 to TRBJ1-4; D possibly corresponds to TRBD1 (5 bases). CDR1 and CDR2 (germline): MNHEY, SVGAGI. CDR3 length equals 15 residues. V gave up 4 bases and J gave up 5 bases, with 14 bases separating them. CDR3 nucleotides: TGTGCCAGCAGTTCCATCGGGGGAGGGAATGAAAAACTGTTTTTT. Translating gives CASSSIGGGNEKLFF.

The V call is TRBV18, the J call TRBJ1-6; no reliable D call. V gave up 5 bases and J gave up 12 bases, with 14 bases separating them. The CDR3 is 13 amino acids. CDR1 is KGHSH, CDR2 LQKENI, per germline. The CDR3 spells CASSSEAPLPLHF. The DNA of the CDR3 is TGTGCCAGCTCATCCGAGGCGCCGTTACCCCTCCACTTT.

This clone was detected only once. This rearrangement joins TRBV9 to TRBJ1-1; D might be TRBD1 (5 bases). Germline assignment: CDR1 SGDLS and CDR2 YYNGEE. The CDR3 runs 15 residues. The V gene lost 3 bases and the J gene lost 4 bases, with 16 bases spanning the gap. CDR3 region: CASSGGWDFVTEAFF. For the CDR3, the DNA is TGTGCCAGCAGCGGGGGATGGGACTTCGTCACTGAAGCTTTCTTT.

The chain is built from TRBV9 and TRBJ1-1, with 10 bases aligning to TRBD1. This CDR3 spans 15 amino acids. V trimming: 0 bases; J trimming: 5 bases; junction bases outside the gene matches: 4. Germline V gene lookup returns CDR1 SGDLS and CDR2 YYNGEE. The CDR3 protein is CASSVDGTGVTEAFF. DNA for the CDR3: TGTGCCAGCAGCGTAGACGGGACAGGGGTGACTGAAGCTTTCTTT. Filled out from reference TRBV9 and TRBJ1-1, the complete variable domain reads DSGVTQTPKHLITATGQRVTLRCSPRSGDLSVYWYQQSLDQGLQFLIQYYNGEERAKGNILERFSAQQFPDLHSELNLSSLELGDSALYFCASSVDGTGVTEAFFGQGTRLTVV.

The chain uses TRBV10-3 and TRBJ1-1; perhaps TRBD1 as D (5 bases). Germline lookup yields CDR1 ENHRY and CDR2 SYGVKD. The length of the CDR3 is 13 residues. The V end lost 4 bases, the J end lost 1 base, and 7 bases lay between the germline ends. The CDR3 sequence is CAISGRGNTEAFF. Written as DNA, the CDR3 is TGTGCCATCAGTGGAAGGGGGAACACTGAAGCTTTCTTT.

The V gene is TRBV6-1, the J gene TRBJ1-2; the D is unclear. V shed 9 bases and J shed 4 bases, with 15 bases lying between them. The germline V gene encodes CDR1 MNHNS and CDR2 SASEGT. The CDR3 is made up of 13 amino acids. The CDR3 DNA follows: TGTGCCAGTCAAGTCTTACAGAGCTATGGCTACACCTTC. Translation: CASQVLQSYGYTF.

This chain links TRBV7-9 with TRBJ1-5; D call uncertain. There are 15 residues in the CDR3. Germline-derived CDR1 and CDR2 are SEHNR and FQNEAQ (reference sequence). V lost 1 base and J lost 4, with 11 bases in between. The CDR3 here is CASSLDDTRNQPQHF. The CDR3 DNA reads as TGTGCCAGCAGCTTAGATGACACTCGTAATCAGCCCCAGCATTTT.

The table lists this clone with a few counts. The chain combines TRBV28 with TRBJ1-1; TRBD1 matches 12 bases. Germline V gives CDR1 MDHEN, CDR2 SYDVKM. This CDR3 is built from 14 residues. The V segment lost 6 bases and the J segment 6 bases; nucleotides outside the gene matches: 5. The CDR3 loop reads CASSLGQGAAEAFF. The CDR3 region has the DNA TGTGCCAGCAGCCTGGGACAGGGGGCAGCTGAAGCTTTCTTT.

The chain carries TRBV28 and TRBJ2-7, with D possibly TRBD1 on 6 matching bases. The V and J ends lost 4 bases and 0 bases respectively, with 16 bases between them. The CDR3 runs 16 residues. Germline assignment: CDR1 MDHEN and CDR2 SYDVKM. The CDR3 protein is CASSSPPGASSYEQYF. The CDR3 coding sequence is TGTGCCAGCAGTTCCCCCCCAGGGGCCAGCTCCTACGAGCAGTACTTC.

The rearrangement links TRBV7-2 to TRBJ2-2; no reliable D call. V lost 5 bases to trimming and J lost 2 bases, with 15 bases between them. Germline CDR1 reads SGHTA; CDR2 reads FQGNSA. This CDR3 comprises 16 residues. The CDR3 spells CASSPPERANTGELFF. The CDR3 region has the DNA TGTGCCAGCAGCCCCCCGGAGAGAGCCAACACCGGGGAGCTGTTTTTT.

The CDR3 DNA follows: TGTGCCATCAGTGGAGCCTCCAACTATGGCTACACCTTC. It translates to CAISGASNYGYTF. This sequence joins TRBV10-3 and TRBJ1-2; no definite D call. The germline CDR1 and CDR2 sequences are ENHRY and SYGVKD. The V end was cut by 4 bases, the J end by 2 bases, with 8 bases between. The CDR3 is 13 residues long.

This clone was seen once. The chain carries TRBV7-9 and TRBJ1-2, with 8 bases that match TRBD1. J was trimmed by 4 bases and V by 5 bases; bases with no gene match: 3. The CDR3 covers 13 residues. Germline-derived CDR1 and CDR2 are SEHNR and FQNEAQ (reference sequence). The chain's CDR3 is CASSTDRAYGYTF. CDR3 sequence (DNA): TGTGCCAGCAGCACGGACAGGGCCTATGGCTACACCTTC. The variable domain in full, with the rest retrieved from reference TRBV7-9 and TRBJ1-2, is DTGVSQNPRHKITKRGQNVTFRCDPISEHNRLYWYRQTLGQGPEFLTYFQNEAQLEKSRLLSDRFSAERPKGSFSTLEIQRTEQGDSAMYLCASSTDRAYGYTFGSGTRLTVV.

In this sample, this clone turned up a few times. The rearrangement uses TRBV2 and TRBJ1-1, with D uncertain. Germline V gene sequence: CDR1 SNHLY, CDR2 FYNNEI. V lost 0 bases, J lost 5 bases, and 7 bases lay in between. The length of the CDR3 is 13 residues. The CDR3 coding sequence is TGTGCCAGCAGTGAAGCGACATTAACTGAAGCTTTCTTT. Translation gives CASSEATLTEAFF.

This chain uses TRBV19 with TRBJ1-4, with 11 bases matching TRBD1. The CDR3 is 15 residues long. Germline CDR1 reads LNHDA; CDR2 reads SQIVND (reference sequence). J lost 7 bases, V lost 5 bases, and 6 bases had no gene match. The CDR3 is CASSGTGGIGEKLFF. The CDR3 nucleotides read TGTGCCAGTAGTGGGACAGGGGGAATTGGTGAAAAACTGTTTTTT.

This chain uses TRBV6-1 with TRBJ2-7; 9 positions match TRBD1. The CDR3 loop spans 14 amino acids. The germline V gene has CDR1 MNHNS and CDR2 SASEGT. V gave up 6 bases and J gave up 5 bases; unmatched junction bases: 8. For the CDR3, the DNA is TGTGCCAGCAGCCAAGGACAGGGGTTCGACGAGCAGTACTTC. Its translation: CASSQGQGFDEQYF.

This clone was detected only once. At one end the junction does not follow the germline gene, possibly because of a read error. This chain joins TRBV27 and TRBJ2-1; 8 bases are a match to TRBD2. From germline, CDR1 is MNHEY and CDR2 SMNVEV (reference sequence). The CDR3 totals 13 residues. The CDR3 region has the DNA TGTGCCAGCAGCGGGAGGGCCTATAATGAGCAGTTCTTC. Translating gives CASSGRAYNEQFF.

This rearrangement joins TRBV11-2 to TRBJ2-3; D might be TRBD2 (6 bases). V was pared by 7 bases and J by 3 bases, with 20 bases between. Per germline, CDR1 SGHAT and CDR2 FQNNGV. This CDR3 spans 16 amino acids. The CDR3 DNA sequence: TGTGCCAGCACCCCCGGGGGAATTTGGCTAACAGATACGCAGTATTTT. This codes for CASTPGGIWLTDTQYF.